The clone carrying this TCR beta chain was seen only a few times. What it binds is not known. Each patient came to thyroid surgery without any prior treatment (of any kind). The data originate from a study of metastatic and nonmetastatic thyroid tumors. About the study: Patients with malignant and benign thyroid disease provided blood and tumor or nodule tissue, whose repertoires were compared.

Per the authors' pipeline: Building a distant-metastasis classifier for papillary thyroid cancer drew on CDR3 differences across clinicopathological groups. TCRdb re-called clones from the PCR reads using MiXCR. The V and J calls shown here were made by TCRdb, not taken from the authors' results. The sample shows 3,500 to 5,000 clones, roughly 37% of them seen only once. Whole-study findings and limits: Relative to benign nodules, malignant thyroid tumors were reportedly characterized by significantly elevated TCR beta diversity in blood and tumor.

The CDR3 sequence is 15 residues long. V gave up 1 base and J gave up 2 bases, with 11 bases separating them. The receptor's source is a female donor with papillary thyroid cancer or a benign thyroid nodule (not recorded which). Some clones in this sample may be carry-over from other donors' samples. The source material was adjacent normal tissue. This chain uses TRBV12-3 or TRBV12-4 with TRBJ1-1; D is ambiguous. CDR3 DNA sequence: TGTGCCAGCAGTTTAGATCAAAGGAGCAACACTGAAGCTTTCTTT. It translates to CASSLDQRSNTEAFF.